Here is one TCR beta chain with its context. Its antigen is as yet unknown. The repertoire was sequenced with immunoSEQ multiplex PCR; TCRdb's copy has only in-frame clones and lacks some. The sample has approximately 80,000 clones, 75% to 95% seen once. This specimen belongs to a study of OX40 agonist ivuxolimab in advanced cancers. Broader study findings: Still undetermined is the antigen specificity of the expanded peripheral T cells.

V lost 0 bases, J lost 0 bases, and 14 bases lay in between. The CDR3 totals 17 residues. Germline V gene sequence: CDR1 LGHNA, CDR2 YNFKEQ. This clonotype originated in an adult with an advanced solid tumor such as melanoma, head and neck, liver or kidney cancer. The sequences come from CD4+ or CD8+ T cells sorted from blood, collected in a trial of the OX40 agonist ivuxolimab. The chain employs TRBV4-2 and TRBJ1-2; D is ambiguous. CDR3 in amino acids: CASSQDRLGSANYGYTF. In DNA form, the CDR3 reads TGTGCCAGCAGCCAAGATCGACTAGGCAGCGCTAACTATGGCTACACCTTC.